Listed here is a single TCR beta chain. The antigen is not known. The data stem from a study of siplizumab effects on memory and regulatory T cells. Data came from immunoSEQ multiplex PCR; TCRdb stores just in-frame clones and leaves some out. Of tens of thousands of clones listed, 80% to 95% are singletons. Findings of the study overall: Alloreactive sequences traceable to unstimulated CD4+ memory cells were significantly reduced by siplizumab. Versus approximately 27% in controls, the mappable alloreactive CD4+ clones averaged about 63% Treg-derived with siplizumab. Major contributors to the alloresponse seemed to be naive T cells, which also appeared more diverse than memory cells. Suppressive function of proliferating Tregs from siplizumab cultures was not confirmed.

The specimen was CD8+ T cells sorted from blood. This TCR was sampled from a human donor in good health.

CDR3 protein: CASSVDGLSDQPQHF. The CDR3 bases are TGTGCCAGCAGCGTAGACGGGTTGAGTGATCAGCCCCAGCATTTT. The chain has TRBV9 and TRBJ1-5; unclear D gene. V was clipped by 0 bases and J by 5 bases, with 12 bases between them. The CDR3 spans 15 residues. Germline CDR1 is SGDLS and CDR2 is YYNGEE.